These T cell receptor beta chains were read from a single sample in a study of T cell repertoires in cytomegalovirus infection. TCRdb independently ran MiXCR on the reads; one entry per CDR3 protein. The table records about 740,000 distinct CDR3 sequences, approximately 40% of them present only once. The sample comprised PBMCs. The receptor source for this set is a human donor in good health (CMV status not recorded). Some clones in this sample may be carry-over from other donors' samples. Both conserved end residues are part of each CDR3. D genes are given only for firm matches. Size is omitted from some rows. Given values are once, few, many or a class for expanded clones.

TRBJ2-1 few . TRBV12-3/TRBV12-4 TGTGCCAGCGGTGGAACGGGTTCCCGGGATGAGCAGTTCTTC CASGGTGSRDEQFF
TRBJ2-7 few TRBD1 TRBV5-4 TGTGCCAGCAGCGGAGGACAGGGACGCTACGAGCAGTACTTC CASSGGQGRYEQYF
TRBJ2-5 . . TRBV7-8 TGTGCCAGAAGCTTATATCGTCGGATGGTGGAGACCCAGTACTTC CARSLYRRMVETQYF
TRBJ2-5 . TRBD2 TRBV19 TGTGCCAGTAGCGCGATGCCTGGACTAGCGAATTGGGGGGAGACCCAGTACTTC CASSAMPGLANWGETQYF
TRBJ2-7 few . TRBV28 TGTGCCAGCAGTCCAGTTGGATACGAGCAGTACTTC CASSPVGYEQYF
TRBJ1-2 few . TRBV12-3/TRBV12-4 TGTGCCAGCAGTGCGCCGGGATCCGAGGACTATGGCTACACCTTC CASSAPGSEDYGYTF
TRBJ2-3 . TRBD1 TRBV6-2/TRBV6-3 TGTGCCAGCAGTTACGGGACAGGGCCGGGCGCAGATACGCAGTATTTT CASSYGTGPGADTQYF
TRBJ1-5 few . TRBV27 TGTGCCAGCAGTTTCCTGGGTGGCGATCAGCCCCAGCATTTT CASSFLGGDQPQHF
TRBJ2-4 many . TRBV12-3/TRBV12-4 TGTGCCAGCAGTTTAAGGCCGCGTGGAAGAGTCAAAAACATTCAGTACTTC CASSLRPRGRVKNIQYF
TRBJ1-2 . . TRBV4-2 TGTGCCAGCAGCCAAGGGGCAGCTAACTATGGCTACACCTTC CASSQGAANYGYTF
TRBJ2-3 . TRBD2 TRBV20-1 TGCAGTGCTAGACCGCCCCGCGGGGGGCGCACAGATACGCAGTATTTT CSARPPRGGRTDTQYF
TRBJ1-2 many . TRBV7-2 TGTGCCAGCAGCTTAGCAGGGGGTATTTATGGCTACACCTTC CASSLAGGIYGYTF